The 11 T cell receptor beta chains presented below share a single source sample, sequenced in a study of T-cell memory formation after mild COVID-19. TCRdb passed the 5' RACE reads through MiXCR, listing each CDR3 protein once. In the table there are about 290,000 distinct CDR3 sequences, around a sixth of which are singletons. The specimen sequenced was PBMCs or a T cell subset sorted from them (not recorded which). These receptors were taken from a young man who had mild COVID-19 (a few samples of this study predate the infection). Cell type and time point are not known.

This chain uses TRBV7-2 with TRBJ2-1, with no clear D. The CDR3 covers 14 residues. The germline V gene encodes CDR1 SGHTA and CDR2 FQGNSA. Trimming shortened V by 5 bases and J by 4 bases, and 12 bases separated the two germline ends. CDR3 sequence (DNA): TGTGCCAGCAGCACCCGTATACCGTACAATGAGCAGTTCTTC. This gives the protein CASSTRIPYNEQFF.

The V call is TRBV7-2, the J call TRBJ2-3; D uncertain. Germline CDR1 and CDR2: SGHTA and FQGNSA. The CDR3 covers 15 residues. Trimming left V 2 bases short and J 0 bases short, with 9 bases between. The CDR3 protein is CASSLQYGSTDTQYF. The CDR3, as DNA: TGTGCCAGCAGCTTACAGTACGGAAGCACAGATACGCAGTATTTT.

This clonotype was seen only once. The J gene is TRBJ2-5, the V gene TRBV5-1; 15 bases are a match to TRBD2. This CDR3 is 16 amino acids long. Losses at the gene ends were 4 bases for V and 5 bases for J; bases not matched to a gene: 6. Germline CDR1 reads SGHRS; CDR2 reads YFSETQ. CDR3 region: CASSGGLAGGLETQYF. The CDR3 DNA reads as TGCGCCAGCAGCGGGGGACTAGCGGGGGGTCTGGAGACCCAGTACTTC.

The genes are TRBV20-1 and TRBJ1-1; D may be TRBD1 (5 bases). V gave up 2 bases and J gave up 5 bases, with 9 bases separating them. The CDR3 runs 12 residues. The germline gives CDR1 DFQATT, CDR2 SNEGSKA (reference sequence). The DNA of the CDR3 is TGCAGTGCTAGAAGGGGTAGAACTGAAGCTTTCTTT. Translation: CSARRGRTEAFF.

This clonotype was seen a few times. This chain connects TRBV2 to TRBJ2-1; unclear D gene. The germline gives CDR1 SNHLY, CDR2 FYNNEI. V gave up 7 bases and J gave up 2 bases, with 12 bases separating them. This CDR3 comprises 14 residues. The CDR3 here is CASKEGLPYNEQFF. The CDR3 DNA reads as TGTGCCAGCAAGGAAGGGTTGCCCTACAATGAGCAGTTCTTC.

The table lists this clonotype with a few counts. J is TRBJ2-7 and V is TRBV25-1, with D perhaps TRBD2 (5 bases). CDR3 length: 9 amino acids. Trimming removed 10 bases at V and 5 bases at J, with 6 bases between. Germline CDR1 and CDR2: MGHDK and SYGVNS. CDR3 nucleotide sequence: TGTGCCATCGGGGACGAGCAGTACTTC. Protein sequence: CAIGDEQYF.

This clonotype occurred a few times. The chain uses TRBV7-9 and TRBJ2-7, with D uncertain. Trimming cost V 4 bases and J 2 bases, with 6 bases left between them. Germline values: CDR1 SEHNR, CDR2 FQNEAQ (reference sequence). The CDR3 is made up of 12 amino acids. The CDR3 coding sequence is TGTGCCAGCAGCTGGAACCCCTACGAGCAGTACGTC. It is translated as CASSWNPYEQYV.

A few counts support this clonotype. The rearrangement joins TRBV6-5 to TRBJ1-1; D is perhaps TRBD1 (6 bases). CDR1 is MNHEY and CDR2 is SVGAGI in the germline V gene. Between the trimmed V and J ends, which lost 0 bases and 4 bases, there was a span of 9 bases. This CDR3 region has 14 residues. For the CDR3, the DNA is TGTGCCAGCAGTTACTCCACCAGGGGCACTGAAGCTTTCTTT. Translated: CASSYSTRGTEAFF.

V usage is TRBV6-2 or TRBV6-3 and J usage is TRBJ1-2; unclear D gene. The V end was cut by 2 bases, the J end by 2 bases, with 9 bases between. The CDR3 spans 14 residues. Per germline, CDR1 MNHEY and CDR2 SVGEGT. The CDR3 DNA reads TGTGCCAGCAGTTACGGGCATTTAAACTATGGCTACACCTTC. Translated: CASSYGHLNYGYTF.

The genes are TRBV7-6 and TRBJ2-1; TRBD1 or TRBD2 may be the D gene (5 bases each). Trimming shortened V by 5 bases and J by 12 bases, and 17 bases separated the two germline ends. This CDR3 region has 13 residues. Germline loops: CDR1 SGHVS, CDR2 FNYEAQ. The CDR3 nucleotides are TGTGCCAGCAGCCCCTATGGGGGATTCGGGCAGTTCTTC. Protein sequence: CASSPYGGFGQFF.

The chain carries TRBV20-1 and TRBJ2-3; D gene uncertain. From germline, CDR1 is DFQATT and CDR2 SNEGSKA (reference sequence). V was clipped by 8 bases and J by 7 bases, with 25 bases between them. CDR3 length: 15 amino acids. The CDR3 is CSCTRLDSSTNTQYF. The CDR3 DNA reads TGCAGTTGCACCCGACTGGATTCAAGTACGAATACGCAGTATTTT.